Each of the 8 T cell receptor beta chains below was sequenced from the same sample in a study of T cell responses to AZD1222 COVID-19 vaccine. Assay used: immunoSEQ multiplex PCR; TCRdb lists only in-frame clones, some missing. The sample carries 130,000 or so clones, approximately 93% recorded once. The sample consisted of peripheral blood, taken on day 0 of AZD1222 vaccination. These receptors all stem from an adult in good health.

Of note for this clone: The junction shows a germline mismatch at one end, possibly a read error. The rearrangement uses TRBV5-1 and TRBJ2-6, with D possibly matching TRBD1 (5 bases). Germline CDR1 reads SGHRS; CDR2 reads YFSETQ. The CDR3 extends over 17 amino acids. Here the CDR3 DNA reads TGCGCCAGCACCTTGGTGGGGCCTAGCTCTGGGGCCAACGTCCTGACTTTC. Its translation: CASTLVGPSSGANVLTF.

This chain joins TRBV15 and TRBJ1-4; 7 bases agree with TRBD1. This CDR3 has 15 residues. Unmatched junction bases numbered 11, after V lost 5 bases and J lost 8 bases. Germline V gene sequence: CDR1 LNHNV, CDR2 YYDKDF (reference sequence). The CDR3 nucleotides are TGTGCCACCAGCGCTCCCGGGACAGTAAAAGAAAAACTGTTTTTT. Encoded protein: CATSAPGTVKEKLFF.

This chain uses TRBV10-2 with TRBJ1-1; D is undetermined. Germline CDR1 reads WSHSY; CDR2 reads SAAADI. This CDR3 is 14 amino acids long. V was clipped by 2 bases and J by 4 bases, with 11 bases between them. The CDR3 region is CASSETSSGTEAFF. DNA of the CDR3: TGCGCCAGCAGTGAGACCTCTTCTGGCACTGAAGCTTTCTTT.

The chain uses TRBV28 and TRBJ1-3; D call uncertain. Germline V gene lookup returns CDR1 MDHEN and CDR2 SYDVKM. This CDR3 has 13 residues. The V end was cut by 3 bases, the J end by 11 bases, with 14 bases between. The CDR3 is CASSFGVFNAIYF. The CDR3 bases are TGTGCCAGCAGTTTTGGGGTTTTTAACGCCATATATTTT.

The V call is TRBV28, the J call TRBJ1-2; the D is unclear. V was trimmed by 2 bases and J by 2 bases, leaving 18 bases between them. The CDR3 is 17 residues long. Germline values: CDR1 MDHEN, CDR2 SYDVKM. The CDR3 protein is CASSLLPAAERNYGYTF. The CDR3 nucleotides read TGTGCCAGCAGTTTACTGCCCGCCGCTGAGAGAAACTATGGCTACACCTTC.

The gene calls are TRBV29-1 and TRBJ2-5; 8 bases are shared with TRBD2. There are 15 residues in the CDR3. V gave up 5 bases and J gave up 5 bases; unmatched junction bases: 13. Germline assignment: CDR1 SQVTM and CDR2 ANQGSEA. The CDR3, as DNA: TGCAGCGTTTCCCCCGGTTTCGGGAGGGGCGAGACCCAGTACTTC. This codes for CSVSPGFGRGETQYF.

J is TRBJ2-3 and V is TRBV12-3 or TRBV12-4, with D possibly TRBD2 on 6 matching bases. This CDR3 spans 13 amino acids. Deletions cut 5 bases from V and 3 bases from J, with 9 bases between. Written as DNA, the CDR3 is TGTGCCAGCAGTCCCCGGGAGACAGATACGCAGTATTTT. Residues: CASSPRETDTQYF.

The V and J genes are TRBV15 and TRBJ2-1; no clear D gene. Germline loops: CDR1 LNHNV, CDR2 YYDKDF (reference sequence). This CDR3 is 12 amino acids long. The V gene lost 0 bases and the J gene lost 8 bases, with 5 bases spanning the gap. CDR3 nucleotide sequence: TGTGCCACCAGCAGAGATAGGGATGAGCAGTTCTTC. Amino acids: CATSRDRDEQFF. Filled out from reference TRBV15 and TRBJ2-1, the complete variable domain reads DAMVIQNPRYQVTQFGKPVTLSCSQTLNHNVMYWYQQKSSQAPKLLFHYYDKDFNNEADTPDNFQSRRPNTSFCFLDIRSPGLGDTAMYLCATSRDRDEQFFGPGTRLTVL.